This TCR beta chain came from a study of radiotherapy plus CTLA-4 blockade in lung cancer. Libraries were prepared by immunoSEQ multiplex PCR; TCRdb keeps only in-frame clonotypes and omits some of them. Counted here are more than 100,000 clones, 85% to 90% occurring once; the ten biggest clones make up approximately 7.2%. The CDR3 has 14 residues. Germline V gene sequence: CDR1 SGHTA, CDR2 FQGTGA. V lost 5 bases and J lost 5; bases outside the gene matches: 7. The sequences come from peripheral blood, collected from a patient treated with radiotherapy plus ipilimumab. The J gene is TRBJ1-1, the V gene TRBV7-3; 8 nucleotides agree with TRBD1. The receptor was derived from a human donor with non-small cell lung cancer that progressed on radiotherapy plus ipilimumab. As DNA, the CDR3 is TGTGCCAGCAGCCCGACAGGGGCGATGACTGAAGCTTTCTTT. Translation: CASSPTGAMTEAFF.